This T cell receptor beta chain stems from a study of coeliac disease. The study's findings and limits: Most TRB amino acid sequences occurred in only one sample. Only 1 of 6 controls, but about 55% of the 18 coeliac samples, showed published gliadin-specific TRB sequences. Intraepithelial and lamina propria fractions were not highly pure.

The protocol was immunoSEQ multiplex PCR, while the TCRdb copy is restricted to in-frame clones and leaves out a portion. The table lists about 2,200 clones, about 60% of them singletons. Notes on this clone: What it recognizes is unknown.

The length of the CDR3 is 19 residues. The origin of this receptor is a woman in her twenties or thirties with active celiac disease. The rearrangement joins TRBV21-1 to TRBJ1-5; the table's D call, TRBD1, was not checked against the DNA. TRBV21-1 is annotated as a pseudogene. Sequenced: lamina propria lymphocytes from the gut. CDR3 coding DNA: TGTGCCAGCAGCAGGAGGAGAGTGGACAGGCACCCGGGCAATCAGCCCCAGCATTTT. Translated: CASSRRRVDRHPGNQPQHF.